Following are 29 T cell receptor beta chains from one sample sequenced in a study of cytomegalovirus exposure and HLA in healthy donors. The repertoire was sequenced with immunoSEQ multiplex PCR; TCRdb's copy has only in-frame clones and lacks some. The sample includes 78,000 or so clones, over 90% of them seen just once. Sequencing was done on a sample of PBMCs. The source of these receptors is a woman aged 18-30 years in good health and CMV-seropositive.

The CDR3 DNA is TGCGCCAGCAGCCACCTAGGACAGGCCGAGCAGTACTTC. It codes for CASSHLGQAEQYF. The chain recombines TRBV4-3 with TRBJ2-7, with 7 nucleotides matching TRBD1. The CDR3 is 13 residues long. Unmatched junction bases numbered 5, after V lost 3 bases and J lost 6 bases. Germline CDR1 and CDR2: LGHNA and YSLEER.

V usage is TRBV29-1 and J usage is TRBJ2-3; 13 bases line up with TRBD2. The germline V gene encodes CDR1 SQVTM and CDR2 ANQGSEA. This CDR3 is built from 15 residues. J was trimmed by 3 bases and V by 4 bases; bases with no gene match: 4. This CDR3 reads CSVGTSGSETDTQYF. The CDR3 DNA follows: TGCAGCGTTGGGACTAGCGGGAGTGAGACAGATACGCAGTATTTT.

This CDR3 is CAWSSGTGTYEQYF. CDR3 DNA sequence: TGTGCCTGGAGTTCCGGGACAGGAACATACGAGCAGTACTTC. The chain is built from TRBV30 and TRBJ2-7; 8 nucleotides align to TRBD1. CDR3 length: 14 residues. The junction had 7 bases not matched to a gene; V was cut back by 2 bases and J by 4 bases. CDR1 is GTSNPN, CDR2 SVGIG, per germline (reference sequence).

This chain links TRBV6-1 with TRBJ1-2; the D gene is possibly TRBD1 (6 bases). The CDR3 runs 12 residues. Germline assignment: CDR1 MNHNS and CDR2 SASEGT. V lost 6 bases to trimming and J lost 5 bases, with 10 bases between them. The CDR3 DNA is TGTGCCAGCAGGCAGGGGTTATATGGCTACACCTTC. It yields the protein CASRQGLYGYTF.

Here the CDR3 DNA reads TGCGCCAGCAGCCACCCGACAGGGAGAAGCACAGATACGCAGTATTTT. This codes for CASSHPTGRSTDTQYF. The rearrangement uses TRBV4-1 and TRBJ2-3; the match to TRBD1 covers 7 bases. V lost 3 bases to trimming and J lost 0 bases; unmatched junction nucleotides: 6. CDR1 and CDR2 (germline): MGHRA, YSYEKL. There are 16 residues in the CDR3.

This clone is a singleton in its sample. V and J are TRBV11-3 and TRBJ2-1; tentative D call: TRBD2 (6 bases). CDR1 and CDR2 (germline): SGHNT, YENEEA. Trimming stripped 5 bases from V and 2 bases from J, with 10 bases between. The CDR3 has 14 residues. In nucleotides, the CDR3 is TGTGCCAGCAGCCCGAGACTAGCCTACAATGAGCAGTTCTTC. Its translation is CASSPRLAYNEQFF.

This clone was picked up one time. The chain couples TRBV19 to TRBJ1-3, with a weak D call TRBD1 (5 bases). Trimming took 6 bases from V and 0 from J, leaving 9 bases between them. From germline, CDR1 is LNHDA and CDR2 SQIVND (reference sequence). The CDR3 loop spans 14 amino acids. The DNA for the CDR3 is TGTGCCAGTAGCAGACAGAGCTCTGGAAACACCATATATTTT. Protein sequence: CASSRQSSGNTIYF.

The rearrangement links TRBV6-1 to TRBJ1-1; no definite D call. Germline CDR1 reads MNHNS; CDR2 reads SASEGT. V gave up 6 bases and J gave up 7 bases, with 21 bases separating them. The CDR3 totals 15 residues. CDR3 sequence reads: CASSDAPLLMSEAFF. CDR3 nucleotides: TGTGCCAGCAGCGATGCCCCCCTCCTAATGAGTGAAGCTTTCTTT.

The chain uses TRBV2 and TRBJ2-7, with 8 bases aligning to TRBD1. This CDR3 spans 13 amino acids. Trimming at V came to 8 bases and at J to 3 bases, leaving 6 bases not matched to a gene. Germline V lookup: CDR1 SNHLY, CDR2 FYNNEI. CDR3 residues: CASHKTGVYEQYF. Written as DNA, the CDR3 is TGTGCCAGCCATAAGACAGGGGTCTACGAGCAGTACTTC. The variable domain in full, completed from reference TRBV2 and TRBJ2-7, reads EPEVTQTPSHQVTQMGQEVILRCVPISNHLYFYWYRQILGQKVEFLVSFYNNEISEKSEIFDDQFSVERPDGSNFTLKIRSTKLEDSAMYFCASHKTGVYEQYFGPGTRLTVT.

The V and J genes are TRBV19 and TRBJ1-5; D remains unclear. The germline gives CDR1 LNHDA, CDR2 SQIVND (reference sequence). This CDR3 has 14 amino acids. V shed 6 bases and J shed 6 bases, with 15 bases lying between them. CDR3 nucleotide sequence: TGTGCCAGTAGCTCCTTTATAGGGAGTCAGCCCCAGCATTTT. Amino acid sequence: CASSSFIGSQPQHF.

This chain uses TRBV2 with TRBJ1-2; D is undetermined. V gave up 6 bases and J gave up 3 bases, with 8 bases separating them. CDR3 length: 12 amino acids. The germline gives CDR1 SNHLY, CDR2 FYNNEI. CDR3 residues: CASRGSHYGYTF. CDR3 DNA sequence: TGTGCCAGCAGGGGTAGCCACTATGGCTACACCTTC.

This clone was observed a single time. The chain recombines TRBV10-1 with TRBJ1-2; D gene uncertain. This CDR3 has 13 residues. Germline loops: CDR1 WNHNN, CDR2 SYGVQD (reference sequence). Trimming took off 4 bases at V and 1 base at J, with 7 bases between the two ends. The CDR3 DNA sequence: TGCGCCAGCAGTGGATACAGTAACTATGGCTACACCTTC. It specifies CASSGYSNYGYTF.

This clone appeared a single time. The rearrangement uses TRBV28 and TRBJ2-6; D is undetermined. The CDR3 spans 15 residues. Trimming shortened V by 8 bases and J by 0 bases, and 11 bases separated the two germline ends. Germline V lookup: CDR1 MDHEN, CDR2 SYDVKM. CDR3 sequence: CASASQASGANVLTF. CDR3 sequence (DNA): TGTGCCAGCGCCTCGCAGGCCTCTGGGGCCAACGTCCTGACTTTC. The whole variable domain, filled in from reference TRBV28 and TRBJ2-6, reads DVKVTQSSRYLVKRTGEKVFLECVQDMDHENMFWYRQDPGLGLRLIYFSYDVKMKEKGDIPEGYSVSREKKERFSLILESASTNQTSMYLCASASQASGANVLTFGAGSRLTVL.

Turning to this clone: The identical CDR3 is also encoded by other nucleotide sequences in the sample. This chain uses TRBV28 with TRBJ2-3, with D perhaps matching TRBD2 (5 bases). The CDR3 covers 12 residues. Germline assignment: CDR1 MDHEN and CDR2 SYDVKM. Trimming removed 3 bases from V and 6 bases from J, with 7 bases in between. The CDR3 sequence: CASSLGADTQYF. DNA for the CDR3: TGTGCCAGCAGTTTGGGAGCGGATACGCAGTATTTT.

This clone was counted only a few times. V usage is TRBV5-1 and J usage is TRBJ2-5, with TRBD2 matching over 11 bases. The CDR3 contains 14 residues. Trimming took 4 bases from V and 5 from J; bases not matched to a gene: 4. The germline V gene encodes CDR1 SGHRS and CDR2 YFSETQ. CDR3 DNA sequence: TGCGCCAGCAGCCATAGCGGGAGGGGTGAGACCCAGTACTTC. Its translation is CASSHSGRGETQYF.

This rearrangement joins TRBV7-2 to TRBJ1-3; 8 nucleotides line up with TRBD1. CDR3 length: 15 residues. V gave up 4 bases and J gave up 1 base; unmatched junction bases: 3. CDR1 SGHTA and CDR2 FQGNSA come from the germline V gene. CDR3 DNA sequence: TGTGCCAGCAGCTCAAGGACAGGGTCTGGAAACACCATATATTTT. This translates into CASSSRTGSGNTIYF.

This clone has just one count. V and J are TRBV14 and TRBJ2-7, with TRBD1 matching over 7 bases. Germline CDR1 SGHDN, CDR2 FVKESK. The junction had 7 bases not matched to a gene; V was cut back by 1 base and J by 1 base. The CDR3 covers 16 residues. The CDR3 nucleotides read TGTGCCAGCAGCCAAGGATTGAGGGACAGTTCCTACGAGCAGTACTTC. It codes for CASSQGLRDSSYEQYF. The variable domain in full, with the rest retrieved from reference TRBV14 and TRBJ2-7, is EAGVTQFPSHSVIEKGQTVTLRCDPISGHDNLYWYRRVMGKEIKFLLHFVKESKQDESGMPNNRFLAERTGGTYSTLKVQPAELEDSGVYFCASSQGLRDSSYEQYFGPGTRLTVT.

The chain has TRBV11-1 and TRBJ2-3, with TRBD1 as a possible D gene (6 bases). V lost 6 bases and J lost 2, with 15 bases in between. CDR3 length: 15 residues. From germline, CDR1 is SGHAT and CDR2 FQDESV (reference sequence). CDR3 protein: CASSYRDPVTDTQYF. The CDR3 DNA sequence: TGTGCCAGCAGTTACAGGGACCCCGTCACAGATACGCAGTATTTT.

The V gene is TRBV27, the J gene TRBJ2-7, with 9 bases that match TRBD1. Germline CDR1 and CDR2: MNHEY and SMNVEV (reference sequence). V lost 5 bases and J lost 3; bases outside the gene matches: 8. The CDR3 is 15 residues long. The CDR3 DNA follows: TGTGCCAGCAGTGTAACAGGGGGCATTAGCTACGAGCAGTACTTC. Protein sequence: CASSVTGGISYEQYF.

This clone occurred a few times. The rearrangement links TRBV6-1 to TRBJ1-6; perhaps TRBD1 as D (5 bases). The CDR3 is made up of 18 amino acids. CDR1 MNHNS and CDR2 SASEGT come from the germline V gene. Trimming removed 4 bases from V and 0 bases from J, with 16 bases in between. This CDR3 is CASSGGGLRSSYNSPLHF. The CDR3 region has the DNA TGTGCCAGCAGTGGGGGGGGACTCCGGAGCTCCTATAATTCACCCCTCCACTTT.

The chain couples TRBV19 to TRBJ2-3; TRBD1 agrees at 8 bases. Trimming removed 6 bases from V and 3 bases from J; junction bases left unmatched: 17. The CDR3 consists of 18 residues. CDR1 is LNHDA, CDR2 SQIVND, per germline (reference sequence). The CDR3 DNA is TGTGCCAGTAGCCCCGCCGCCGGACAGGGTTTTTCGACAGATACGCAGTATTTT. Translated: CASSPAAGQGFSTDTQYF. Full variable domain (remainder filled in from reference TRBV19 and TRBJ2-3): DGGITQSPKYLFRKEGQNVTLSCEQNLNHDAMYWYRQDPGQGLRLIYYSQIVNDFQKGDIAEGYSVSREKKESFPLTVTSAQKNPTAFYLCASSPAAGQGFSTDTQYFGPGTRLTVL.

The rearrangement uses TRBV9 and TRBJ2-7; perhaps TRBD1 as D (6 bases). The CDR3 consists of 14 residues. Looked up from germline, CDR1 is SGDLS and CDR2 is YYNGEE. V was pared by 4 bases and J by 6 bases, with 17 bases between. The CDR3 sequence is CASSPSLQGREQYF. CDR3 coding DNA: TGTGCCAGCAGCCCCTCTCTACAGGGTCGCGAGCAGTACTTC.

J is TRBJ2-3 and V is TRBV7-2, with D tentatively TRBD1 (5 bases). Trimming removed 7 bases from V and 3 bases from J, with 17 bases in between. CDR1 is SGHTA, CDR2 FQGNSA, per germline. CDR3 length: 15 residues. The CDR3 loop reads CASTLSGFRTDTQYF. In nucleotides, the CDR3 is TGTGCCAGCACCCTTTCAGGGTTTAGGACAGATACGCAGTATTTT.

The chain employs TRBV29-1 and TRBJ1-2; TRBD1 matches 9 bases. Germline lookup yields CDR1 SQVTM and CDR2 ANQGSEA. Unmatched junction bases numbered 2, after V lost 6 bases and J lost 0 bases. The CDR3 contains 13 residues. The chain's CDR3 is CSVGQGANYGYTF. In DNA form, the CDR3 reads TGCAGCGTGGGACAGGGCGCTAACTATGGCTACACCTTC.

This sequence joins TRBV27 and TRBJ2-5; tentative D call: TRBD2 (6 bases). V was shortened by 0 bases and J by 4 bases, with 18 bases between the two germline ends. This CDR3 comprises 17 residues. Germline V gene lookup returns CDR1 MNHEY and CDR2 SMNVEV (reference sequence). The CDR3 spells CASSLSSLRGGLETQYF. The CDR3 DNA reads as TGTGCCAGCAGTTTATCGAGCCTTCGCGGAGGGTTAGAGACCCAGTACTTC.

Worth noting for this clone: One junction end disagrees with the germline gene, perhaps due to a read error. The gene calls are TRBV7-7 and TRBJ2-1; 11 bases are a match to TRBD2. The germline V gene has CDR1 SSHAT and CDR2 FNYEAQ (reference sequence). This CDR3 spans 17 amino acids. CDR3 region: CASSLRLAGGPLDEQFF. In DNA form, the CDR3 reads TGTGCTAGCAGCTTACGTCTAGCGGGGGGCCCTTTGGATGAGCAGTTCTTC.

This CDR3 is CASTSGTGSYEQYF. CDR3 sequence (DNA): TGTGCCAGCACCTCCGGGACAGGGTCCTACGAGCAGTACTTC. J is TRBJ2-7 and V is TRBV7-6; TRBD1 matches 9 bases. This CDR3 has 14 residues. V lost 7 bases to trimming and J lost 1 base; unmatched junction nucleotides: 5. Germline values: CDR1 SGHVS, CDR2 FNYEAQ.

The rearrangement uses TRBV2 and TRBJ1-2, with TRBD1 identical over 8 bases. Trimming at V came to 8 bases and at J to 8 bases, leaving 13 bases not matched to a gene. The CDR3 has 14 amino acids. The germline V gene has CDR1 SNHLY and CDR2 FYNNEI. CDR3 coding DNA: TGTGCCAGCGCACCCTTGGGACAGGCTGAGGGCTACACCTTC. Its translation: CASAPLGQAEGYTF.

This clone has only one observation. The CDR3, as DNA: TGTGCCAGCAGCCCACAGGGTTCCAATCAGCCCCAGCATTTT. Protein product: CASSPQGSNQPQHF. The J gene is TRBJ1-5, the V gene TRBV4-2; possibly TRBD1 for D (6 bases). CDR3 length: 14 residues. With 4 bases removed from V and 3 bases from J, the gap between germline ends came to 10 bases. The germline V gene encodes CDR1 LGHNA and CDR2 YNFKEQ.